This passage covers 5 T cell receptor beta chains from one sample sequenced in a study of beta chain features in type 1 diabetes. Expressed TCRB transcripts were sequenced, since all the RNA that had been isolated was reverse transcribed. The assay was immunoSEQ multiplex PCR, and TCRdb's table has in-frame clones only and misses some. The table has about 270,000 clones, roughly 13% seen once; the top ten hold 0.026%. The sample consisted of naive CD4+ T cells from blood. These receptors were collected from a woman between 40 and 50 years old in good health.

This clone came up a few times. CDR3 loop: CATSTGTRTGSYEQYF. The CDR3 nucleotides are TGTGCCACCAGCACAGGAACCAGGACAGGGAGCTACGAGCAGTACTTC. The V and J genes are TRBV15 and TRBJ2-7; the match to TRBD1 covers 8 bases. CDR1 and CDR2 from the germline V gene are LNHNV and YYDKDF (reference sequence). This CDR3 is built from 16 residues. J gave up 3 bases and V 4 bases, and 11 bases lay outside the gene matches. Together with reference TRBV15 and TRBJ2-7, the CDR3 gives the full variable domain: DAMVIQNPRYQVTQFGKPVTLSCSQTLNHNVMYWYQQKSSQAPKLLFHYYDKDFNNEADTPDNFQSRRPNTSFCFLDIRSPGLGDTAMYLCATSTGTRTGSYEQYFGPGTRLTVT.

This clone was seen a few times. The chain uses TRBV12-5 and TRBJ2-4, with 9 bases aligning to TRBD1. J was trimmed by 2 bases and V by 3 bases; bases with no gene match: 5. The CDR3 is 16 amino acids. Per germline, CDR1 LGHNT and CDR2 FRNRAP. The CDR3 protein is CASGFGQGSTKNIQYF. The CDR3 nucleotides read TGTGCTAGTGGTTTCGGACAGGGGAGTACCAAAAACATTCAGTACTTC.

V gene TRBV27 combines with J gene TRBJ2-1; possible D gene TRBD2, 6 bases. Germline-derived CDR1 and CDR2 are MNHEY and SMNVEV (reference sequence). V was clipped by 2 bases and J by 2 bases, with 13 bases between them. The CDR3 is 16 residues long. Here the CDR3 DNA reads TGTGCCAGCAGTTTACGGGCGGGATATCCCTACAATGAGCAGTTCTTC. Translation gives CASSLRAGYPYNEQFF.

The genes are TRBV29-1 and TRBJ2-7; no reliable D call. This CDR3 contains 14 residues. In germline, CDR1 is SQVTM, CDR2 ANQGSEA. V shed 4 bases and J shed 0 bases, with 13 bases lying between them. The CDR3 DNA reads TGCAGCGTTGCAGCTGACTTGAGCTCCTACGAGCAGTACTTC. Translated: CSVAADLSSYEQYF.

V and J are TRBV19 and TRBJ1-1; D is perhaps TRBD1 (6 bases). The CDR3 sequence is 16 residues long. The germline V and J ends were trimmed by 1 base and 1 base, with 13 bases remaining between them. The germline CDR1 and CDR2 sequences are LNHDA and SQIVND (reference sequence). The CDR3 region is CASSIAGSRGNTEAFF. In DNA, the CDR3 is TGTGCCAGTAGTATAGCGGGAAGCAGGGGGAACACTGAAGCTTTCTTT.